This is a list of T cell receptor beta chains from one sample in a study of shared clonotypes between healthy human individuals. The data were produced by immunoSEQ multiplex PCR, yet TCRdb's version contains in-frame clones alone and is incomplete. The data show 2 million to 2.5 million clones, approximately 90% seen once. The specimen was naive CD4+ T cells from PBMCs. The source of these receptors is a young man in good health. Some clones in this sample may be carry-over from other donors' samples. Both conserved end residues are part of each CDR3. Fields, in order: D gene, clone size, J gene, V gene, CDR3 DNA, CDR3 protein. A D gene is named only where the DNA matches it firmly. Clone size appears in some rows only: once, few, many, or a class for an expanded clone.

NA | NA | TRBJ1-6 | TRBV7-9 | TGTGCCAGCAGCTTATTCGTTAGCGCAAATTCACCCCTCCACTTT | CASSLFVSANSPLHF
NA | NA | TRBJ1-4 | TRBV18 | TGTGCCAGCTCACCAGTCGCAACTAATGAAAAACTGTTTTTT | CASSPVATNEKLFF
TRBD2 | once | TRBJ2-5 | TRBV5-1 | TGCGCCAGCAGCTTGGCAGGGACTAGCCAAGAGACCCAGTACTTC | CASSLAGTSQETQYF
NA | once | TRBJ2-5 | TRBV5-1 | TGCGCCAGCAGCTTAGATGCTACCGGGGAGACCCAGTACTTC | CASSLDATGETQYF
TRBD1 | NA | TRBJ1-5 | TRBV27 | TGTGCCAGCAGTTCGACAGGGCCTAATTATCAGCCCCAGCATTTT | CASSSTGPNYQPQHF
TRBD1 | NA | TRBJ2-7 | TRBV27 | TGTGCCAGCAGACCCGGGACAGGGGAAGTCGAGCAGTACTTC | CASRPGTGEVEQYF
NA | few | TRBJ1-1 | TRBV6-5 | TGTGCCAGCAGACAGGGTTTGGCTTTCTTT | CASRQGLAFF
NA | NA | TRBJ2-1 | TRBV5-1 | TGCGCCAGCAGAACAGACCTAAGCTCCTACAATGAGCAGTTCTTC | CASRTDLSSYNEQFF
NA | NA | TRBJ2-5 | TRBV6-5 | TGTGCCAGCAGTTACTCTCCATGGGTCCAAGAGACCCAGTACTTC | CASSYSPWVQETQYF
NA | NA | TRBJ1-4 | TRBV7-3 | TGTGCCAGCAGCAGCTGGGAAAAACTGTTTTTT | CASSSWEKLFF
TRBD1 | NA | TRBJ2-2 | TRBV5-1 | TGCGCCAGCAGCTTACCGGGACAGCTGAACACCGGGGAGCTGTTTTTT | CASSLPGQLNTGELFF
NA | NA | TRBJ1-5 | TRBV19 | TGTGCCAGTAGTCGTAGAGGGGGTAGGGATACTCAGCCCCAGCATTTT | CASSRRGGRDTQPQHF
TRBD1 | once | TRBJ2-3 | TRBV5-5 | TGTGCCAGCAGCTCACAGGGGTCCTTCACAGATACGCAGTATTTT | CASSSQGSFTDTQYF
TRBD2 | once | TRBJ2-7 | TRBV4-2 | TGTGCCAGCAGCCAAGCCGGGACTAGCGGGTCCTACGAGCAGTACTTC | CASSQAGTSGSYEQYF
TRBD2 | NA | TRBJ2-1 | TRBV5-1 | TGCGCCAGCAGCTCTCGGACTAGCGGGAACAATGAGCAGTTCTTC | CASSSRTSGNNEQFF
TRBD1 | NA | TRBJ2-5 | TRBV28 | TGTGCCAGCAGTCACGGACAGGGGGCACAGGAGACCCAGTACTTC | CASSHGQGAQETQYF
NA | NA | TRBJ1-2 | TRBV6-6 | TGTGCCAGCAGTCAGACGTGGGGTCAGAATAACTATGGCTACACCTTC | CASSQTWGQNNYGYTF
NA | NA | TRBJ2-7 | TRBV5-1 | TGCGCCAGCAGGATTCTAGGAGGAGGGAGCGACGAGCAGTACTTC | CASRILGGGSDEQYF